Following are 25 T cell receptor beta chains from one sample sequenced in a study of T-cell memory formation after mild COVID-19 (dated by TCRdb to 2020 to 2023). The library was built by means of 5' RACE. TCRdb names Illumina NovaSeq 6000 as the instrument used. The public sequencing data were trimmed at Q25 with fastp and processed into clonotypes with MiXCR by TCRdb, which kept only in-frame beta chains. Identical CDR3 proteins give one entry, which carries the most common genes and DNA. The sample table contains roughly 260,000 distinct CDR3 sequences; only one count was recorded for approximately 16% of them. The top ten hold 3.5% to 4% of the sample. Input material: PBMCs or a T cell subset sorted from them (not recorded which). These receptor sequences come from a man in his late teens or twenties who had mild COVID-19 (a few samples of this study predate the infection). The sample titles of this study are shuffled in the database, so cell type and time point are left out; the donor was told from shared clones.

This clonotype was recorded once. The rearrangement links TRBV20-1 to TRBJ1-5, with TRBD1 matching 7 bases. With 5 bases clipped from V and 7 bases from J, the junction kept 14 bases outside the gene matches. Germline assignment: CDR1 DFQATT and CDR2 SNEGSKA (reference sequence). The CDR3 has 15 residues. The CDR3 DNA follows: TGCAGTGCTCCCCGTCGCAGGGGGGTCGGGCAGCCCCAGCATTTT. Translating it yields CSAPRRRGVGQPQHF.

This rearrangement joins TRBV14 to TRBJ2-3; D might be TRBD2 (6 bases). The CDR3 has 13 residues. Trimming took 4 bases from V and 6 from J, leaving 11 bases between them. Germline values: CDR1 SGHDN, CDR2 FVKESK. The CDR3 DNA follows: TGTGCCAGCAGCCCTAGCCTAGCGGATACGCAGTATTTT. Protein sequence: CASSPSLADTQYF.

The table lists this clonotype with many counts. V is TRBV7-6 and J is TRBJ2-3; perhaps TRBD2 as D (6 bases). This CDR3 has 14 residues. Trimming shortened V by 4 bases and J by 3 bases, and 11 bases separated the two germline ends. Germline V CDR1 and CDR2: SGHVS, FNYEAQ. CDR3 sequence reads: CASSSYAGTDTQYF. The CDR3 bases are TGTGCCAGCAGCTCCTACGCGGGAACAGATACGCAGTATTTT.

This clonotype was seen a few times. This rearrangement joins TRBV11-2 to TRBJ2-5; D gene uncertain. The germline V gene has CDR1 SGHAT and CDR2 FQNNGV. This CDR3 comprises 15 residues. V was cut by 2 bases and J by 5 bases, with 15 bases left in between. CDR3 residues: CASSLNPSSSETQYF. CDR3 bases: TGTGCCAGCAGCTTAAACCCGTCGAGCTCGGAGACCCAGTACTTC.

This clonotype was observed a few times. The J gene is TRBJ2-5, the V gene TRBV4-3; 7 bases are shared with TRBD1. The V and J ends lost 4 bases and 2 bases, in that order; junction bases with no gene match: 4. Per the germline V gene, CDR1 is LGHNA and CDR2 is YSLEER. The CDR3 extends over 14 amino acids. CDR3 sequence reads: CASSRSTGQETQYF. The CDR3 DNA reads as TGCGCCAGCAGCCGATCGACAGGGCAAGAGACCCAGTACTTC.

This clonotype was recorded a few times. The chain has TRBV6-2 or TRBV6-3 and TRBJ2-3, with D perhaps TRBD1 (6 bases). Trimming cost V 7 bases and J 4 bases, with 9 bases left between them. In germline, CDR1 is MNHEY, CDR2 SVGEGT. The length of the CDR3 is 12 residues. CDR3 in amino acids: CASTPGADTQYF. The CDR3 nucleotides are TGTGCCAGCACCCCAGGGGCAGATACGCAGTATTTT.

This clonotype occurred many times. This chain uses TRBV14 with TRBJ1-2; D perhaps matches TRBD1 (5 bases). V was shortened by 1 base and J by 2 bases, with 5 bases between the two germline ends. CDR3 length: 13 amino acids. The germline V gene has CDR1 SGHDN and CDR2 FVKESK. The CDR3 spells CASSQGGNYGYTF. The CDR3 DNA follows: TGTGCCAGCAGCCAAGGGGGCAACTATGGCTACACCTTC.

This clonotype turned up a few times. The CDR3 reads CSARDGGRTEAFF. For the CDR3, the DNA is TGCAGTGCTAGAGATGGGGGTCGTACTGAAGCTTTCTTT. The V and J genes are TRBV20-1 and TRBJ1-1; D is perhaps TRBD1 (5 bases). The CDR3 has 13 amino acids. CDR1 and CDR2 from the germline V gene are DFQATT and SNEGSKA (reference sequence). The V and J ends lost 0 bases and 5 bases respectively, with 10 bases between them.

The sample holds many counts of this clonotype. V is TRBV12-3 or TRBV12-4 and J is TRBJ1-4, with TRBD1 matching 8 bases. CDR3 size: 16 residues. V dropped 7 bases and J dropped 3; count of bases not matched to a gene: 10. CDR3 nucleotides: TGTGCCAGCATTTCCACTTCAGGGGGCCCTAATGAAAAACTGTTTTTT. Protein sequence: CASISTSGGPNEKLFF.

This chain uses TRBV6-2 or TRBV6-3 with TRBJ2-3, with D maybe TRBD2 (7 bases). This CDR3 is 16 amino acids long. The V gene's germline CDR1 is MNHEY and CDR2 SVGEGT. Between the trimmed V and J ends, which lost 6 bases and 0 bases, there was a span of 16 bases. Written as DNA, the CDR3 is TGTGCCAGCAGGAACCCCGGGGGGCCGAGCACAGATACGCAGTATTTT. Translated: CASRNPGGPSTDTQYF.

The chain uses TRBV18 and TRBJ2-7; TRBD2 might be the D (6 bases). Germline loops: CDR1 KGHSH, CDR2 LQKENI. The CDR3 is 13 residues long. The V gene lost 3 bases and the J gene lost 3 bases, with 9 bases spanning the gap. Here the CDR3 reads CASSPGLNYEQYV. CDR3 nucleotides: TGTGCCAGCTCACCGGGACTCAACTACGAGCAGTACGTC.

The CDR3, as DNA: TGTGCCAGCAGCTACGGACAGTGGGAGAACACTGAAGCTTTCTTT. Encoded protein: CASSYGQWENTEAFF. V gene TRBV5-4 combines with J gene TRBJ1-1; TRBD1 might be the D (6 bases). The CDR3 runs to 15 residues. With 3 bases removed from V and 1 base from J, the gap between germline ends came to 13 bases. Germline-derived CDR1 and CDR2 are SGHNT and YYREEE (reference sequence).

This chain joins TRBV5-1 and TRBJ2-5; a weak D match, TRBD1 (5 bases). Germline values: CDR1 SGHRS, CDR2 YFSETQ. V lost 4 bases to trimming and J lost 0 bases, with 16 bases between them. The CDR3 loop spans 16 amino acids. CDR3 DNA sequence: TGCGCCAGCAGCCCATCCCTAGGGGCAGACCAAGAGACCCAGTACTTC. Translated: CASSPSLGADQETQYF.

This clonotype was seen a single time. This chain uses TRBV4-3 with TRBJ1-1; tentative D call: TRBD1 (6 bases). Trimming cost V 6 bases and J 1 base, with 12 bases left between them. The CDR3 runs 14 residues. In germline, CDR1 is LGHNA, CDR2 YSLEER. DNA for the CDR3: TGCGCCAGCAGTCGACGGACAGAGAACACTGAAGCTTTCTTT. Amino acids: CASSRRTENTEAFF.

V is TRBV30 and J is TRBJ2-1; D might be TRBD1 or TRBD2, each matching 6 bases. The germline CDR1 and CDR2 sequences are GTSNPN and SVGIG (reference sequence). V lost 7 bases to trimming and J lost 10 bases, with 20 bases between them. The CDR3 sequence is 13 residues long. This CDR3 reads CASDGGLRGEQFF. CDR3 sequence (DNA): TGTGCCTCCGATGGGGGGCTGCGAGGGGAGCAGTTCTTC.

This clonotype was seen a few times. This chain joins TRBV10-3 and TRBJ1-5; D not resolved. This CDR3 is built from 14 residues. V dropped 7 bases and J dropped 1 base, with 11 bases sitting between them. Germline V gives CDR1 ENHRY, CDR2 SYGVKD. As DNA, the CDR3 is TGTGCCATCAAGGGAGATGGGAGCAATCAGCCCCAGCATTTT. Translation: CAIKGDGSNQPQHF.

The rearrangement links TRBV20-1 to TRBJ2-6, with a tentative D call TRBD1 (5 bases). Germline lookup yields CDR1 DFQATT and CDR2 SNEGSKA (reference sequence). This CDR3 has 16 residues. Trimming took 3 bases from V and 1 from J, leaving 13 bases between them. CDR3: CSASRPGQSGANVLTF. The DNA of the CDR3 is TGCAGTGCTAGTCGCCCAGGGCAATCTGGGGCCAACGTCCTGACTTTC.

The rearrangement joins TRBV6-5 to TRBJ1-5; TRBD1 is a possible D gene (5 bases). The CDR3 is 13 amino acids. Trimming left V 8 bases short and J 7 bases short, with 15 bases between. Germline CDR1 is MNHEY and CDR2 is SVGAGI. The CDR3 nucleotides read TGTGCCAGCCGGGGGACCTCGGGACAGCCCCAGCATTTT. This translates into CASRGTSGQPQHF.

This chain joins TRBV7-2 and TRBJ1-5, with D unresolved. Per the germline V gene, CDR1 is SGHTA and CDR2 is FQGNSA. This CDR3 is 15 amino acids long. Deletions cut 1 base from V and 7 bases from J, with 14 bases between. CDR3 amino acids: CASSLDPGGVQPQHF. CDR3 bases: TGTGCCAGCAGCTTAGATCCGGGCGGGGTACAGCCCCAGCATTTT.

This clonotype turned up a few times. The chain links TRBV5-1 to TRBJ2-1; 11 bases line up with TRBD2. Germline V gives CDR1 SGHRS, CDR2 YFSETQ. Trimming cost V 4 bases and J 7 bases; bases outside gene matches: 4. CDR3 length: 14 residues. CDR3 nucleotide sequence: TGCGCCAGCAGCACCAGGACTAGCGGGAATGAGCAGTTCTTC. Its protein is CASSTRTSGNEQFF.

This clonotype was picked up a small number of times. The V call is TRBV5-1, the J call TRBJ2-5, with 9 bases identical to TRBD2. With V trimmed by 4 bases and J by 3 bases, 10 bases remained unmatched. Germline V gene sequence: CDR1 SGHRS, CDR2 YFSETQ. This CDR3 comprises 16 residues. CDR3 coding DNA: TGCGCCAGCAGCCGCGGGGGGGCCGGGGCCGAAGAGACCCAGTACTTC. It specifies CASSRGGAGAEETQYF. Using reference TRBV5-1 and TRBJ2-5 for the parts outside the CDR3, the full variable domain is KAGVTQTPRYLIKTRGQQVTLSCSPISGHRSVSWYQQTPGQGLQFLFEYFSETQRNKGNFPGRFSGRQFSNSRSEMNVSTLELGDSALYLCASSRGGAGAEETQYFGPGTRLLVL.

V is TRBV4-1 and J is TRBJ2-1; 13 bases are a match to TRBD2. The CDR3 length is 15 residues. Germline V gene lookup returns CDR1 MGHRA and CDR2 YSYEKL. V gave up 5 bases and J gave up 6 bases; unmatched junction bases: 4. The CDR3 loop is CASSAGTSGANEQFF. CDR3 nucleotide sequence: TGCGCCAGCAGCGCCGGGACTAGCGGGGCCAATGAGCAGTTCTTC.

In its sample, this clonotype was seen a few times. The rearrangement uses TRBV20-1 and TRBJ1-2; D remains unclear. The CDR3 extends over 13 amino acids. The V end lost 3 bases, the J end lost 4 bases, and 12 bases lay between the germline ends. CDR1 and CDR2 (germline): DFQATT, SNEGSKA (reference sequence). This CDR3 reads CSARAVVGYGYTF. The CDR3 coding sequence is TGCAGTGCTAGGGCTGTCGTCGGCTATGGCTACACCTTC.

The V and J genes are TRBV7-6 and TRBJ2-3; D is ambiguous. The germline gives CDR1 SGHVS, CDR2 FNYEAQ. Trimming took off 7 bases at V and 4 bases at J, with 12 bases between the two ends. The CDR3 covers 13 residues. The DNA of the CDR3 is TGTGCCAGCACTCCCACGGCAGCAGATACGCAGTATTTT. This codes for CASTPTAADTQYF.

This clonotype was recorded at least ten times. The chain couples TRBV7-2 to TRBJ1-1, with D perhaps matching TRBD1 (6 bases). V was cut by 1 base and J by 1 base, with 10 bases left in between. The CDR3 runs to 15 residues. Per germline, CDR1 SGHTA and CDR2 FQGNSA. The CDR3 DNA reads TGTGCCAGCAGCTTAGGGCCCAGGGGGAACACTGAAGCTTTCTTT. Protein product: CASSLGPRGNTEAFF.